Listed here is a single T cell receptor beta chain. This clonotype appeared many times. This receptor's antigen is unknown. No qualities accompany the bases; no much larger clone lies one base away. A patient counted as having stable hyperthyroidism if there was no progression to ophthalmopathy within 18 months of follow-up. Hyperthyroidism patients were newly diagnosed, with disease duration under 2 months, and aged 18 to 65 years. Patients were excluded if they had other autoimmune diseases, uncontrolled infections, pregnancy or lactation. Clinical symptoms, serum thyroxine, TRAb, thyroid ultrasound and orbital computed tomography were used for diagnosis. PBMCs were isolated from 10 ml of fresh peripheral blood by Ficoll-Paque density gradient centrifugation. Total RNA was extracted with Trizol reagent and quality-checked on an Agilent 2100 Bioanalyzer. These data are taken from a study of Graves' ophthalmopathy and Graves' hyperthyroidism (dated by TCRdb to 2017 to 2018). A note on the overall study: Peripheral blood was collected at initial diagnosis, before any treatment. TCR beta repertoire signatures were used to distinguish Graves' ophthalmopathy from Graves' hyperthyroidism and to predict progression to ophthalmopathy. In total, 135 blood samples were TCR-sequenced: 40 to 45 ophthalmopathy, approximately 80 hyperthyroidism and about 17 hyperthyroidism-to-ophthalmopathy patients. A discovery set of 95 to 100 patients (43 ophthalmopathy, 55 to 60 stable hyperthyroidism) was enrolled to explore V-J signatures distinguishing ophthalmopathy from hyperthyroidism. An independent validation cohort comprised roughly 20 hyperthyroidism patients and about 16 patients who later progressed from hyperthyroidism to ophthalmopathy. In roughly six hyperthyroidism patients, the T-cell repertoire of thyroid tissue was compared with the T-cell repertoire of blood. Once sampling was done, hyperthyroidism patients were given methimazole at a starting dose of 30 mg daily, while ophthalmopathy patients were given high-dose intravenous methylprednisolone. For training and testing, the 100 or so patients in the discovery cohort were randomly divided in a 7:3 ratio. What the research found in general, with its limitations: In validation, the model predicted ophthalmopathy progression with about 64% sensitivity and 72.22% specificity; more than ten predicted patients were CT-confirmed with GO in a median of around 6.5 months. Most expanded thyroid clonotypes with a frequency above 0.001 also appeared in blood, which suggests that blood repertoires may reflect the immune response in the thyroid. In cross-validation, the 13-signature model distinguished ophthalmopathy from stable hyperthyroidism with approximately 90% sensitivity and 81.08% specificity, while in the test set the corresponding values were 80% and 75%. No statistical method was used to predetermine the sample size, and group allocation was not hidden from the investigators.

Trimming removed 4 bases from V and 0 bases from J, leaving 15 bases between the germline ends. The CDR3 has 16 amino acids, counting the end cysteine and phenylalanine. The entry retains the CDR3 DNA only, 48 bases that are in frame from base 1. For repertoire sequencing, the TCR beta CDR3 regions were amplified from RNA transcripts. The first round was an RT-PCR using HTBI primers with the Qiagen OneStep RT-PCR kit, and this first round was followed by a second-round multiplex PCR, then size selection and purification. Libraries were sequenced on an Illumina HiSeq2000 using paired-end 100 bp reads. In the paper's pipeline: SOAPnuke was used for read processing, and reads with adapters, uncalled bases, a mean Phred below 15, or no exact constant-primer or identifier match were discarded. COPE v1.2.5 was used to merge high-quality paired reads. Clonotypes were defined as unique nucleotide sequences and were aligned to IMGT TRB V, D and J references using MiTCR v1.1. Analysis was restricted to V-J combinations with a frequency above 0.0001, which covered about 99% of repertoires. For each V-J combination, a TCR clonal expansion and chaos score was defined as the ratio of F50 clonal expansion to chaos observed in the TCRdist matrix. Welch's t-statistics and random forest were used to reduce the features to around 13 V-J combinations, which were then used as input to a naive Bayes classifier. The similarity between thyroid and blood repertoires was quantified using the Morisita-Horn index. TCRdb reran the public reads through fastp at Q25 and MiXCR, keeping productive beta chains. Entries are consolidated by CDR3 protein sequence, retaining the most common genes and DNA. These V and J calls originate from TCRdb's pipeline instead of the authors' own analysis. The table for this sample lists 500,000 to 700,000 distinct CDR3 sequences; 22% of them were counted only once. Clones ranked in the top ten supply about 6.6% of the sample.

Rearrangement joined TRBV12-3 or TRBV12-4 to TRBJ2-5, with TRBD2 perhaps the D gene, on 5 matching bases. The clonotype originates from a woman younger than 35 with stable Graves' hyperthyroidism. Some clones in this sample may be carry-over from other donors' samples. Donor details come from another sample of the same person, matched by shared clones. Sequenced sample: peripheral blood. The sequenced DNA: TGTGCCAGCAGTTCCAACCCCGGGGTATACCAAGAGACCCAGTACTTC. Its amino acids are CASSSNPGVYQETQYF.